Sequencing of this TCR beta chain was carried out in a study of CD8 T cells in Susac syndrome. High-throughput TCR beta sequencing covered peripheral CD8+ and CD4+ T cells. Negative isolation was applied to CD8+ and CD4+ T cells, and FACS enrichment was applied to TEMRA cells. It was with random hexamers that 0.5 to 1 ug RNA was reverse transcribed. The TCR beta CDR3 was amplified by immunoSEQ multiplex PCR across 54 Vbeta, 13 Jbeta. TCRdb reprocessed the immunoSEQ multiplex PCR reads via MiXCR and lists one record per CDR3 protein. The data hold some 260,000 distinct CDR3 sequences, with about 88% observed a single time. This CDR3 is built from 16 residues. CDR1 and CDR2 (germline): MDHEN, SYDVKM. V shed 5 bases and J shed 4 bases, with 20 bases lying between them.

The sample was CD8+ T cells from PBMCs. The clonotype comes from a human donor with multiple sclerosis. The chain is built from TRBV28 and TRBJ1-1, with D tentatively TRBD1 (5 bases). CDR3 in DNA: TGTGCCAGCAGTCACCGTGGGACTTATCGAGGCACTGAAGCTTTCTTT. It is translated as CASSHRGTYRGTEAFF.